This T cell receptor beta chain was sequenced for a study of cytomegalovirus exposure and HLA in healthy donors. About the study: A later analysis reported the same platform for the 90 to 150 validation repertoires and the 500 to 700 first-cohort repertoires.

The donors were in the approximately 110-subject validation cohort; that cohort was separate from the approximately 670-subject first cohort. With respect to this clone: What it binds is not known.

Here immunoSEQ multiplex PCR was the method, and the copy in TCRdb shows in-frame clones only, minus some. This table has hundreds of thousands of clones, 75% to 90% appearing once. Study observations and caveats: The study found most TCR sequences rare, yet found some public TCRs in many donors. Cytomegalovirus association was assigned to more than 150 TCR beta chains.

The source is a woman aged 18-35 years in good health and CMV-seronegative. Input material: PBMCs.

CDR3 protein: CASSPLMPTGAVEQYF. The CDR3 coding sequence is TGTGCCAGCAGTCCATTGATGCCGACAGGGGCGGTCGAGCAGTACTTC. This chain uses TRBV27 with TRBJ2-7; TRBD1 matches 8 bases. J was trimmed by 6 bases and V by 5 bases; bases with no gene match: 15. Germline lookup yields CDR1 MNHEY and CDR2 SMNVEV (reference sequence). The CDR3 consists of 16 residues.